A single T cell receptor (beta chain) is shown here with its context. The target antigen is unknown. Naive CD8 cells comprised CD45RO-negative, CCR7-positively selected cells, excluding terminally differentiated effector memory CD45RA+ cells. Caucasian adults residing in Nashville, Tennessee made up all the donors. The data were taken from a study of shared clonotypes between healthy human individuals. Study-wide points: In the sorted subsets, rarefaction showed sequencing was incomplete despite large depth.

This CDR3 has 17 amino acids. Germline V lookup: CDR1 MGHDK, CDR2 SYGVNS. J lost 0 bases, V lost 4 bases, and 12 bases had no gene match. Method: immunoSEQ multiplex PCR; TCRdb's copy keeps in-frame clones and lacks some. The repertoire includes 2 million to 2.5 million clones, 90% to 95% of them detected once, and 1.5% to 2% sits in the top ten. This TCR was sampled from a man between 18 and 35 years old in good health. Some clones in this sample may be carry-over from other donors' samples. What was sequenced was naive CD8+ T cells from PBMCs. The chain combines TRBV25-1 with TRBJ2-7; 7 bases map to TRBD1. The CDR3 region has the DNA TGTGCCAGCAGTGGAGGACTGAGACAGGGAAACTCCTACGAGCAGTACTTC. Its protein product is CASSGGLRQGNSYEQYF.